The rows below give T cell receptor beta chains drawn from one sample of a study of shared clonotypes between healthy human individuals. Data came from immunoSEQ multiplex PCR; TCRdb stores just in-frame clones and leaves some out. The data contain over 2 million clones, about 90% of them singletons. Sequenced input: naive CD4+ T cells from PBMCs. These receptors originate from a man in his late teens or twenties in good health. Some clones in this sample may be carry-over from other donors' samples. Both conserved end residues are part of each CDR3. D genes are given only for firm matches. Expanded clones are given a class, and other clones once, few, many or no size at all.

V gene	clone size	J gene	D gene	CDR3 DNA	CDR3 protein
TRBV5-8	once	TRBJ2-3	TRBD2	TGTGCCAGCAGCGGGGGGGTTACTACCAAAGATACGCAGTATTTT	CASSGGVTTKDTQYF
TRBV7-8	-	TRBJ2-7	-	TGTGCCAGCAGCCCCCGGCGGACGGGGCCCAACTACGAGCAGTACTTC	CASSPRRTGPNYEQYF
TRBV27	-	TRBJ2-3	-	TGTGCCAGCAGTTTAGAGGGTCTTTTCGGAGGTACGCAGTATTTT	CASSLEGLFGGTQYF
TRBV10-3	-	TRBJ1-2	TRBD1	TGTGCCCTAAGGGGACAGGGGGCGACGAACTATGGCTACACCTTC	CALRGQGATNYGYTF
TRBV28	-	TRBJ1-2	-	TGTGCCAGCAGTTGGGGGACGGAGAACTATGGCTACACCTTC	CASSWGTENYGYTF
TRBV29-1	-	TRBJ2-1	TRBD1	TGCAGCGTTATGGACAGGGGGCCGCCTAGCTCCTACAATGAGCAGTTCTTC	CSVMDRGPPSSYNEQFF
TRBV28	-	TRBJ1-4	-	TGTGCTTCACTCGGGACCCAGAGGCGAAAACTGTTTTTT	CASLGTQRRKLFF
TRBV4-1	-	TRBJ2-1	TRBD1	TGCGCCAGCAGCCAAGGTCGGGCCCGGGACAGGGGGCACAATGAGCAGTTCTTC	CASSQGRARDRGHNEQFF
TRBV5-1	-	TRBJ2-5	-	TGCGCCAGCAGCTTGGCTGGGGGCCTCCTACAAGAGACCCAGTACTTC	CASSLAGGLLQETQYF
TRBV9	few	TRBJ1-1	-	TGTGCCAGCAGCGTAGAGGGGAACACTGAAGCTTTCTTT	CASSVEGNTEAFF
TRBV7-2	-	TRBJ1-3	-	TGTGCCAGCAGCTTAATCCGAAACACCATATATTTT	CASSLIRNTIYF
TRBV2	few	TRBJ1-5	-	TGTGCCAGCAGCCGGGAGGATCAGCCCCAGCATTTT	CASSREDQPQHF
TRBV10-3	-	TRBJ2-5	TRBD1	TGTGCCATCAGTGAGGGGACAGGTCAAGAGACCCAGTACTTC	CAISEGTGQETQYF
TRBV18	few	TRBJ1-3	-	TGTGCCAGCTCACCACTGGGGCATTCTGGAAACACCATATATTTT	CASSPLGHSGNTIYF
TRBV6-1	-	TRBJ1-3	-	TGTGCCAGCAGGCCCGACAGATACTCTGGAAACACCATATATTTT	CASRPDRYSGNTIYF
TRBV5-4	-	TRBJ2-3	-	TGTGCCAGCAGCCTACTAACTACGCGGGTGGGCACAGATACGCAGTATTTT	CASSLLTTRVGTDTQYF
TRBV5-4	-	TRBJ2-2	-	TGTGCCAGCAGCAGGGGACGAGAGGCCGGGGAGCTGTTTTTT	CASSRGREAGELFF
TRBV4-1	-	TRBJ2-1	TRBD1	TGCGCCAGCAGCACAACCCGGCCGGGACAGGGGATCGATGAGCAGTTCTTC	CASSTTRPGQGIDEQFF
TRBV5-1	-	TRBJ2-1	-	TGCGCCAGCAGCTTGGGTGGGCGCCAGTACAATGAGCAGTTCTTC	CASSLGGRQYNEQFF
TRBV7-9	-	TRBJ2-3	TRBD2	TGTGCCAGCGCGCAGCGGGAGGTGGGAGCAGATACGCAGTATTTT	CASAQREVGADTQYF
TRBV9	few	TRBJ2-2	TRBD2	TGTGCCAGCAGCGTCAATAGCGGGAGCGCCGGGGAGCTGTTTTTT	CASSVNSGSAGELFF
TRBV7-9	-	TRBJ1-5	-	TGTGCCAGCAGCTTAAGGAGTTATCAGCCCCAGCATTTT	CASSLRSYQPQHF
TRBV7-8	-	TRBJ2-1	-	TGTGCCAGCAGCTTACCGGGGGCACATGAGCAGTTCTTC	CASSLPGAHEQFF
TRBV21-1	-	TRBJ2-2	-	TGTGCCAGCATCAGAAACGGAGGGAGGTACACCGGGGAGCTGTTTTTT	CASIRNGGRYTGELFF
TRBV10-3	-	TRBJ1-2	TRBD1	TGTGCCATCAGTAACGGGGGACAGCTTCATCATGGCTACACCTTC	CAISNGGQLHHGYTF
TRBV27	-	TRBJ2-3	-	TGTGCCAGCAGTCCGCGGGCCCCGACGGGGCGGCTGACGCAGTATTTT	CASSPRAPTGRLTQYF
TRBV30	-	TRBJ2-5	TRBD2	TGTGCCCAGAGGGGGGCGGGACTAGCGGGAGGTACGGGGACCCAGTACTTC	CAQRGAGLAGGTGTQYF
TRBV5-1	-	TRBJ1-1	-	TGCGCCAGCAGCTTGGAAGATCACAGCTCGAACACTGAAGCTTTCTTT	CASSLEDHSSNTEAFF
TRBV7-8	-	TRBJ1-1	-	TGTGCCAGCAGTTCAATTTCCAGGGGCCGAAACACTGAAGCTTTCTTT	CASSSISRGRNTEAFF
TRBV6-6	-	TRBJ2-3	-	TGTGCCAGCAGTTACTCTGTGGGCACAGATACGCAGTATTTT	CASSYSVGTDTQYF
TRBV20-1	-	TRBJ2-5	TRBD1	TGCAGTGCCAAACAGGGGGAGACCCAGTACTTC	CSAKQGETQYF
TRBV7-2	-	TRBJ2-7	-	TGTGCCAGCAGCCAAGATTGGGCAGTGCAGTACTTC	CASSQDWAVQYF
TRBV18	-	TRBJ2-7	-	TGTGCCAGCTCACCACCGCCGGCTGGGTTCTCCTACGAGCAGTACTTC	CASSPPPAGFSYEQYF
TRBV4-1	-	TRBJ2-2	TRBD1	TGCGCCAGCAGCCAACGGGGGACAGGGGGGAACACCGGGGAGCTGTTTTTT	CASSQRGTGGNTGELFF
TRBV2	-	TRBJ2-7	-	TGTGCCAGCAGTGAGTACTTGACTACGAGCCAGTACTTC	CASSEYLTTSQYF
TRBV10-3	once	TRBJ1-4	-	TGTGCCATCAGTGAGTATGGTTCACGAGCAACTAATGAAAAACTGTTTTTT	CAISEYGSRATNEKLFF
TRBV5-4	-	TRBJ2-5	-	TGTGCCAGCAGCCTAGGACCAGGGTTGGGGGGAGAGACCCAGTACTTC	CASSLGPGLGGETQYF
TRBV15	-	TRBJ2-4	-	TGTGCCACCAGCTCCAACTCCCCCGACATTCAGTACTTC	CATSSNSPDIQYF
TRBV6-1	-	TRBJ1-1	-	TGTGCCAGCAAGGGAGGGGGGTTAATGAACACTGAAGCTTTCTTT	CASKGGGLMNTEAFF
TRBV6-6	-	TRBJ2-2	-	TGTGCCAGCAGTTACTTTAACACCGGGGAGCTGTTTTTT	CASSYFNTGELFF
TRBV10-3	-	TRBJ2-5	TRBD2	TGTGCCACTGGTACTAGCGGGAATTACCAAGAGACCCAGTACTTC	CATGTSGNYQETQYF
TRBV25-1	-	TRBJ2-2	-	TGTGCCAGCAGGGCAGCAGGGGCGAACACCGGGGAGCTGTTTTTT	CASRAAGANTGELFF
TRBV5-4	-	TRBJ2-4	-	TGTGCCAGCAGCTTTTCTAGGGTACAGGGTGACATTCAGTACTTC	CASSFSRVQGDIQYF
TRBV4-2	-	TRBJ1-5	TRBD1	TGTGCCAGCAGCCAGTACAGGGGAGATCAGCCCCAGCATTTT	CASSQYRGDQPQHF
TRBV9	-	TRBJ1-1	-	TGTGCCAGCAGCGCACTCGACAGGAACACTGAAGCTTTCTTT	CASSALDRNTEAFF
TRBV29-1	few	TRBJ1-2	-	TGCAGCGTGTCGCCACGGCTTAACTATGGCTACACCTTC	CSVSPRLNYGYTF
TRBV5-6	-	TRBJ2-2	TRBD1	TGTGCCAGCAGCTATATGGGGACAGGTCGAACCGGGGAGCTGTTTTTT	CASSYMGTGRTGELFF
TRBV18	-	TRBJ2-3	TRBD2	TGTGCCAGCTCACCCCGGACTAGCGGGACCATCCGGGGAGATACGCAGTATTTT	CASSPRTSGTIRGDTQYF
TRBV19	-	TRBJ1-4	TRBD1	TGTGCCAGTAGTATCCTACAGGGGGAAAAACTGTTTTTT	CASSILQGEKLFF
TRBV11-2	-	TRBJ2-2	TRBD1	TGTGCCAATGGGGACAGGAGCATCGGGGAGCTGTTTTTT	CANGDRSIGELFF
TRBV7-2	-	TRBJ1-1	-	TGTGCCAGCAGCTTATCTCGGAAGAACACTGAAGCTTTCTTT	CASSLSRKNTEAFF
TRBV5-6	-	TRBJ2-1	-	TGTGCCAGCAGCTTGGACCAACGCAATGAGCAGTTCTTC	CASSLDQRNEQFF
TRBV14	-	TRBJ2-1	-	TGTGCCAGCAGCCAGACCGGCGGGAACTACAATGAGCAGTTCTTC	CASSQTGGNYNEQFF
TRBV7-2	-	TRBJ1-3	-	TGTGCCAGCAGCTTAGCGGGGACAAACACCATATATTTT	CASSLAGTNTIYF
TRBV7-3	-	TRBJ2-5	-	TGTGCCAGCAGCTTAACCCGTCAAGAGACCCAGTACTTC	CASSLTRQETQYF
TRBV10-3	-	TRBJ2-1	-	TGTGCCATCAGGGATAGCGGCTACAATGAGCAGTTCTTC	CAIRDSGYNEQFF
TRBV5-4	-	TRBJ2-7	-	TGTGCCAGCAGCTTGCCTGAGGGCTCAGCGGGCGAGCAGTACTTC	CASSLPEGSAGEQYF